The 26 T cell receptor beta chains presented below share a single source sample, sequenced in a study of T-cell memory formation after mild COVID-19. One entry per CDR3 protein, called by TCRdb with MiXCR from the 5' RACE reads. This table has a few hundred thousand distinct CDR3 sequences, approximately 22% appearing once. Sequencing was carried out using PBMCs or a T cell subset sorted from them (not recorded which). The receptors shown here come from a man between 18 and 35 years old who had mild COVID-19 (a few samples of this study predate the infection). Cell type and time point are not known.

This clonotype was counted between two and nine times. This chain links TRBV12-3 or TRBV12-4 with TRBJ1-1, with 7 bases fitting TRBD1. The V gene end was trimmed by 7 bases and the J gene end by 9 bases; junction bases not matched to a gene: 11. The CDR3 is 13 amino acids. DNA of the CDR3: TGTGCCAGCATTACCGGCCAGGGGGAAAAAGCTTTCTTT. Translating gives CASITGQGEKAFF.

The chain combines TRBV15 with TRBJ2-5; TRBD2 matches 11 bases. CDR3 length: 14 amino acids. Germline V gives CDR1 LNHNV, CDR2 YYDKDF (reference sequence). V shed 6 bases, J shed 7 bases, and the junction held 7 bases outside the gene matches. Written as DNA, the CDR3 is TGTGCCACCAGAACTAGCGGGGGATTGTGGACCCAGTACTTC. It specifies CATRTSGGLWTQYF.

The chain recombines TRBV24-1 with TRBJ2-5; 7 bases map to TRBD1. Germline lookup yields CDR1 KGHDR and CDR2 SFDVKD. V shed 2 bases and J 4 bases; nucleotides not matched to a gene: 6. This CDR3 is 15 amino acids long. The chain's CDR3 is CATSDSQGSGETQYF. The CDR3 bases are TGTGCCACCAGTGATTCACAGGGGAGCGGAGAGACCCAGTACTTC.

This clonotype has only a few counts. An end of the junction differs from the germline gene, which may be a read error. This chain links TRBV6-2 or TRBV6-3 with TRBJ2-4; 9 bases align to TRBD2. This CDR3 comprises 17 residues. Per the germline V gene, CDR1 is MNHEY and CDR2 is SVGEGT. CDR3 in DNA: TGTGCCAGCAGTTACTCGCCTAGCGGGGACCCCAAGAACATTCAGTACTTC. Its protein product is CASSYSPSGDPKNIQYF.

This clonotype was recorded at least ten times. The chain carries TRBV7-9 and TRBJ2-3; D call uncertain. V was pared by 2 bases and J by 1 base, with 10 bases between. Germline V CDR1 and CDR2: SEHNR, FQNEAQ (reference sequence). The CDR3 spans 15 residues. CDR3 protein: CASSLFDGGTDTQYF. DNA of the CDR3: TGTGCCAGCAGCTTATTCGACGGAGGCACAGATACGCAGTATTTT.

This clonotype was seen a handful of times. The CDR3 sequence: CSASNTDTQYF. The CDR3 bases are TGCAGTGCTTCCAACACAGATACGCAGTATTTT. The chain is built from TRBV20-1 and TRBJ2-3; no firm D call. V was cut by 5 bases and J by 2 bases, with 5 bases left in between. This CDR3 has 11 amino acids. Germline-derived CDR1 and CDR2 are DFQATT and SNEGSKA (reference sequence).

This clonotype was observed a handful of times. The chain recombines TRBV12-3 or TRBV12-4 with TRBJ2-7; 8 bases are shared with TRBD1. The CDR3 consists of 15 residues. V gave up 5 bases and J gave up 2 bases; unmatched junction bases: 8. CDR3 DNA: TGTGCCAGCAGTCTCGGACAGGGTGGCCCCTACGAGCAGTACTTC. Encoded protein: CASSLGQGGPYEQYF.

Only a few counts were recorded for this clonotype. V and J are TRBV6-2 or TRBV6-3 and TRBJ2-2; D is unresolved. CDR3 size: 14 residues. V gave up 5 bases and J gave up 8 bases, with 15 bases separating them. In germline, CDR1 is MNHEY, CDR2 SVGEGT. DNA of the CDR3: TGTGCCAGCAGTGGGCGACTCCCATCTGGGGAGCTGTTTTTT. It translates to CASSGRLPSGELFF.

The J gene is TRBJ1-1, the V gene TRBV4-2; TRBD1 matches 12 bases. Germline V gene sequence: CDR1 LGHNA, CDR2 YNFKEQ. The CDR3 runs to 16 residues. Germline trimming cut 4 bases from V and 4 bases from J; bases unmatched to any gene: 7. CDR3 DNA: TGTGCCAGCAGCCCGGGACAGGGGGCCCTCGGCACTGAAGCTTTCTTT. It yields the protein CASSPGQGALGTEAFF.

The table lists this clonotype with a few counts. J is TRBJ2-7 and V is TRBV7-3; 8 bases are shared with TRBD1. This CDR3 has 19 amino acids. V lost 0 bases to trimming and J lost 4 bases; unmatched junction nucleotides: 17. Per germline, CDR1 SGHTA and CDR2 FQGTGA. The CDR3 region is CASSLTDLWRTGMIYEQYV. CDR3 coding DNA: TGTGCCAGCAGCTTAACGGACCTTTGGAGGACAGGGATGATATACGAGCAGTACGTC.

V and J are TRBV3-1 and TRBJ2-7, with D uncertain. Looked up from germline, CDR1 is LGHDT and CDR2 is YNNKEL (reference sequence). With 2 bases removed from V and 4 bases from J, the gap between germline ends came to 12 bases. CDR3 size: 14 residues. CDR3 sequence reads: CASSQHPGVYEQYF. The DNA for the CDR3 is TGTGCCAGCAGCCAACACCCGGGCGTGTACGAGCAGTACTTC.

In this sample, this clonotype turned up a few times. This sequence joins TRBV10-3 and TRBJ2-7; the match to TRBD2 covers 12 bases. V lost 2 bases and J lost 7; bases outside the gene matches: 3. The length of the CDR3 is 14 residues. The germline gives CDR1 ENHRY, CDR2 SYGVKD. The CDR3 region is CAISEQGLAGEQYF. CDR3 sequence (DNA): TGTGCCATCAGTGAGCAGGGACTAGCGGGTGAGCAGTACTTC.

This clonotype was picked up many times. The genes are TRBV25-1 and TRBJ1-4, with 9 bases identical to TRBD1. CDR3 size: 14 residues. The J segment lost 7 bases and the V segment lost 4 bases, leaving 4 bases of the junction unmatched. Germline assignment: CDR1 MGHDK and CDR2 SYGVNS. CDR3 amino acids: CASSGDREVEKLFF. The DNA for the CDR3 is TGTGCCAGCAGTGGGGACAGGGAGGTTGAAAAACTGTTTTTT.

CDR3 nucleotide sequence: TGTGCCGTAGGGCAACAGTCTAATGAAAAACTGTTTTTT. Encoded protein: CAVGQQSNEKLFF. V gene TRBV7-9 combines with J gene TRBJ1-4; D is ambiguous. The CDR3 has 13 amino acids. The germline V gene has CDR1 SEHNR and CDR2 FQNEAQ (reference sequence). With 11 bases removed from V and 3 bases from J, the gap between germline ends came to 13 bases.

The rearrangement joins TRBV4-2 to TRBJ2-5, with TRBD2 matching over 10 bases. The CDR3 spans 18 residues. Germline V CDR1 and CDR2: LGHNA, YNFKEQ. The ends lost 1 base at V and 4 bases at J; junction bases unmatched: 12. This chain's CDR3 is CASSQALAGAVGSETQYF. CDR3 nucleotides: TGTGCCAGCAGCCAAGCCCTAGCGGGGGCGGTAGGTTCAGAGACCCAGTACTTC.

This clonotype was counted between two and nine times. The chain couples TRBV5-1 to TRBJ2-2; weak D call: TRBD2 (5 bases). CDR1 and CDR2 (germline): SGHRS, YFSETQ. V was clipped by 5 bases and J by 8 bases, with 13 bases between them. CDR3 length: 13 amino acids. The CDR3 loop is CASRTGEMGELFF. As DNA, the CDR3 is TGCGCCAGCAGGACCGGGGAGATGGGGGAGCTGTTTTTT.

This clonotype was found a few times. This chain joins TRBV7-2 and TRBJ2-3; D gene unclear. This CDR3 has 13 residues. Per the germline V gene, CDR1 is SGHTA and CDR2 is FQGNSA. V lost 5 bases to trimming and J lost 6 bases, with 12 bases between them. CDR3 residues: CASSDLVTDTQYF. The CDR3 bases are TGTGCCAGCAGCGATCTAGTGACTGATACGCAGTATTTT.

This clonotype was seen only a few times. The chain has TRBV14 and TRBJ2-7; no clear D gene. Per germline, CDR1 SGHDN and CDR2 FVKESK. CDR3 size: 13 residues. Trimming stripped 1 base from V and 6 bases from J, with 10 bases between. The CDR3 DNA follows: TGTGCCAGCAGCCAAGGTCGCAGGAGCGAGCAGTACGTC. Protein: CASSQGRRSEQYV.

This clonotype was seen only a few times. V and J are TRBV29-1 and TRBJ1-1; 7 bases are shared with TRBD1. The germline V gene has CDR1 SQVTM and CDR2 ANQGSEA. This CDR3 comprises 12 residues. Trimming cost V 7 bases and J 11 bases; bases outside gene matches: 13. For the CDR3, the DNA is TGCAGCGATATCGGACAGGAGCCGGGGGCTTTCTTT. It codes for CSDIGQEPGAFF.

V gene TRBV12-3 or TRBV12-4 combines with J gene TRBJ2-3; 8 bases agree with TRBD1. Unmatched junction bases numbered 4, after V lost 5 bases and J lost 3 bases. The CDR3 loop spans 14 amino acids. CDR3 nucleotide sequence: TGTGCCAGCAGTCCCAGGGGGCGTACAGATACGCAGTATTTT. Translation gives CASSPRGRTDTQYF.

This clonotype appeared a few times. J is TRBJ2-1 and V is TRBV3-1, with 7 bases that match TRBD2. V shed 1 base, J shed 2 bases, and the junction held 5 bases outside the gene matches. This CDR3 has 16 residues. From germline, CDR1 is LGHDT and CDR2 YNNKEL (reference sequence). CDR3 sequence: CASSQAGGLTYNEQFF. CDR3 in DNA: TGTGCCAGCAGCCAAGCCGGGGGACTAACCTACAATGAGCAGTTCTTC.

The V call is TRBV12-3 or TRBV12-4, the J call TRBJ2-7; D gene ambiguous. V dropped 6 bases and J dropped 4 bases, with 16 bases sitting between them. This CDR3 region has 14 residues. CDR3 region: CASSLIDISYEQYF. The CDR3 DNA reads as TGTGCCAGCAGCTTAATAGACATCTCTTACGAGCAGTACTTC.

The V call is TRBV20-1, the J call TRBJ1-2; 12 nucleotides match TRBD1. Per germline, CDR1 DFQATT and CDR2 SNEGSKA (reference sequence). The CDR3 covers 17 residues. V shed 0 bases and J 5 bases; nucleotides not matched to a gene: 10. The CDR3 nucleotides read TGCAGTGCTAGAGAGACGGGACAGGGGGCGCCGGGTTATGGCTACACCTTC. The encoded protein is CSARETGQGAPGYGYTF.

The chain has TRBV11-1 and TRBJ2-3; 11 bases match TRBD2. The junction had 6 bases not matched to a gene; V was cut back by 1 base and J by 3 bases. Looked up from germline, CDR1 is SGHAT and CDR2 is FQDESV (reference sequence). This CDR3 is 17 amino acids long. The CDR3 here is CASSLGQTSGATDTQYF. The CDR3 coding sequence is TGTGCCAGCAGCTTAGGACAGACTAGCGGGGCAACAGATACGCAGTATTTT.

This clonotype has ten or more counts. This chain links TRBV7-2 with TRBJ1-3; D gene uncertain. The CDR3 consists of 14 residues. The V and J ends lost 5 bases and 8 bases respectively, with 16 bases between them. Per the germline V gene, CDR1 is SGHTA and CDR2 is FQGNSA. The CDR3 nucleotides read TGTGCCAGCAGCCCCGGGCCTTTAGCGGACACCATATATTTT. Translating gives CASSPGPLADTIYF.

In this sample, this clonotype turned up a few times. The J gene is TRBJ2-7, the V gene TRBV9, with a possible D match to TRBD2 (7 bases). Germline CDR1 and CDR2: SGDLS and YYNGEE. Between the trimmed V and J ends, which lost 3 bases and 3 bases, there was a span of 13 bases. The CDR3 consists of 14 residues. CDR3 sequence reads: CASSAVGGLYEQYF. DNA for the CDR3: TGTGCCAGCAGCGCCGTCGGGGGGCTCTACGAGCAGTACTTC.